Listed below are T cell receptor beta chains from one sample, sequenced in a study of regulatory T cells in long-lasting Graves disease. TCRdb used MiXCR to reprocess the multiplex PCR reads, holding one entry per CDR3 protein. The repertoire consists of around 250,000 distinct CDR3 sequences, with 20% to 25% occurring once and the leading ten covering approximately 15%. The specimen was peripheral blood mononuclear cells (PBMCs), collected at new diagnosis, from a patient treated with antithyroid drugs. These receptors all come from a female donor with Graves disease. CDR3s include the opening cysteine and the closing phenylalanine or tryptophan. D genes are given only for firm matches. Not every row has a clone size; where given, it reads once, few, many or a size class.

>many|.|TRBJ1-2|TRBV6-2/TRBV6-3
TGTGCCAGCAGTTACTCCGGGACTAGGGAGGGTTCACACTATGGCTACACCTTC
CASSYSGTREGSHYGYTF
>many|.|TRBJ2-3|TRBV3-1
TGTGCCAGCAGCCAAGGGGTCGGCGGGCGCACAGATACGCAGTATTTT
CASSQGVGGRTDTQYF
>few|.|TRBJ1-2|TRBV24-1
TGTGCCACCAGGACTGCTTATGGCTACACCTTC
CATRTAYGYTF
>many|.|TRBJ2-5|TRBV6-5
TGTGCCAGCAGTTACACACTGCAAGAGACCCAGTACTTC
CASSYTLQETQYF
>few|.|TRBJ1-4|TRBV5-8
TGTGCCAGCAGCTTGCTTTATACATTGGAACCGACTAATGAAAAACTGTTTTTT
CASSLLYTLEPTNEKLFF
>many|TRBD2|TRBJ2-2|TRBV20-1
TGCAGTGCTAGCGGGGGGGCAGTGGACACCGGGGAGCTGTTTTTT
CSASGGAVDTGELFF
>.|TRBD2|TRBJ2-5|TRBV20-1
TGCAGTGCGAAACCCGGACTAGTACGGACCCAGTACTTC
CSAKPGLVRTQYF
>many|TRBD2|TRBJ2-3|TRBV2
TGTGCCTCTAAAGGACTAGCGGGAGAAACAGATACGCAGTATTTT
CASKGLAGETDTQYF
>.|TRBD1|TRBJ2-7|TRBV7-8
TGTGCCAGCAGCTTAGTGGTGGCAGGGGGTAGGGGCGAGCAGTACTTC
CASSLVVAGGRGEQYF
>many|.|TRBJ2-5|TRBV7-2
TGTGCCAGCAGCTTCATGGCCGGCCAAGAGACCCAGTACTTC
CASSFMAGQETQYF
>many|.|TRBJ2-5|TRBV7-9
TGTGCCAGCAGCTTGGGCACAGCTCACCAAGAGACCCAGTACTTC
CASSLGTAHQETQYF
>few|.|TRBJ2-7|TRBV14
TGTGCCAGCAGCCCAGTCATCGGTAGCGGCTACGAGCAGTACTTC
CASSPVIGSGYEQYF
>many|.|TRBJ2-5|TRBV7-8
TGTGCCAGCAACAAGAGGGCGGGCGCGCGAGAGACCCAGTACTTC
CASNKRAGARETQYF
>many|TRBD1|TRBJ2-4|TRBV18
TGTGCCAGCTCACCGACAGGGATAGCCAAAAACATTCAGTACTTC
CASSPTGIAKNIQYF
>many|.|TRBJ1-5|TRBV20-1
TGCAGTGCGGGGGGAGGTAATCAGCCCCAGCATTTT
CSAGGGNQPQHF
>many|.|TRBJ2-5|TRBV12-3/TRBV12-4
TGTGCCAGCAGTCCCTGGACTTCCCAAGAGACCCAGTACTTC
CASSPWTSQETQYF
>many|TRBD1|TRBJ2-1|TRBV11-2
TGTGCCAGCAGCCGAGGACAGGGATCCCACAATGAGCAGTTCTTC
CASSRGQGSHNEQFF
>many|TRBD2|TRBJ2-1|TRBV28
TGTGCCAGCAGTTTACCTAGCGGGGTGCATGAGCAGTTCTTC
CASSLPSGVHEQFF
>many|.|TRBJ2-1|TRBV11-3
TGTGCCAGCAGCTTATCGTTAGCGAGCAATGAGCAGTTCTTC
CASSLSLASNEQFF
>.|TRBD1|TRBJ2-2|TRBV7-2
TGTGCCAGCAGCGGGACAGGGGCTATGAACACCGGGGAGCTGTTTTTT
CASSGTGAMNTGELFF
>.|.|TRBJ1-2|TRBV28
TGTGCCAGCAGTGCCGCCGAAAACTATGGCTACACCTTC
CASSAAENYGYTF
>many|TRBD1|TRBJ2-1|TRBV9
TGTGCCAGCAGCGTAGTGGTCACAGGGGGAAGCGGAGCCTCCTACAATGAGCAGTTCTTC
CASSVVVTGGSGASYNEQFF
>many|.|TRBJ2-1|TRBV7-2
TGTGCCAGCAGCCCCCTTGGGACCGCGTACAATGAGCAGTTCTTC
CASSPLGTAYNEQFF
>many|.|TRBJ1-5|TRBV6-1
TGTGCCAGCAAGATAATCAGAAGGGGCGGCAATCAGCCCCAGCATTTT
CASKIIRRGGNQPQHF
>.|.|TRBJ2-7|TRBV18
TGTGCCAGCTCACCACCGTACTCGGACAGTATTTTCTACGAGCAGTACTTC
CASSPPYSDSIFYEQYF
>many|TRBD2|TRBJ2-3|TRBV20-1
TGCAGTGCTGGGGGGGTGGTCGGGGGGTTCACAGATACGCAGTATTTT
CSAGGVVGGFTDTQYF
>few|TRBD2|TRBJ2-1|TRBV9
TGTGCCAGCAGCGTACTAGCGGGGGAGTACAATGAGCAGTTCTTC
CASSVLAGEYNEQFF
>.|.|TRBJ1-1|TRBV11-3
TGTGCCAGCAGTTACGGGCACGGCAGGGCGAGCACTGAAGCTTTCTTT
CASSYGHGRASTEAFF
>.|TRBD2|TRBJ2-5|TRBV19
TGTGCCAGTGCCAAACTAGCGGGGGGGGAGACCCAGTACTTC
CASAKLAGGETQYF
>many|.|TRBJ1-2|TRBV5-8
TGTGCCAGCAGCTCTCTTGGGTATGGCTACACCTTC
CASSSLGYGYTF
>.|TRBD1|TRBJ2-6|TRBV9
TGTGCCAGCAGCGTAGCCGGGACAGGGGGCACTGGGGCCAACGTCCTGACTTTC
CASSVAGTGGTGANVLTF
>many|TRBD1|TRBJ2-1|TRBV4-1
TGCGCCAGCAGTCGCCCGGGACAGGGTCGCAATGAGCAGTTCTTC
CASSRPGQGRNEQFF
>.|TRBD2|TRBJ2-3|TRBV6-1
TGTGCCAGCGGAAGGAGCGGGGGGAGCACAGATACGCAGTATTTT
CASGRSGGSTDTQYF
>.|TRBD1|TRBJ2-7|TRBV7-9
TGTGCCAGCAGCTGGGACAGCGGATTCTACGAGCAGTACTTC
CASSWDSGFYEQYF
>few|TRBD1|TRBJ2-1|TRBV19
TGTGCCAGTAGTACCCGACAGGGGTTCGGGGGCATCAATGAGCAGTTCTTC
CASSTRQGFGGINEQFF
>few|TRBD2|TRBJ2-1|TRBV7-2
TGTGCCAGCAGCTACAGACTAGCGGGAGGGCCCGGTGTTGGGTTCTTC
CASSYRLAGGPGVGFF
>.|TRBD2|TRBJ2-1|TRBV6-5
TGTGCCAGCAGTTACCGGCTAGCGGGGGCGGGAGGGGCCAATGAGCAGTTCTTC
CASSYRLAGAGGANEQFF
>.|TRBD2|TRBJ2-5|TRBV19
TGTGCCAGCACTGACTCCTCTGGACTAGCGGGCGAGACCCAGTACTTC
CASTDSSGLAGETQYF
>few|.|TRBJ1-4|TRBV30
TGTGCCTGGAGTGTAGGTGGGATTGAAAAACTGTTTTTT
CAWSVGGIEKLFF
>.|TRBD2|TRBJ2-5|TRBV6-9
TGTGCCAGCAGTTGGGGACTAGCGGGACGGGCGACCCAGTACTTC
CASSWGLAGRATQYF
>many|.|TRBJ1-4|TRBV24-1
TGTGCCACCAGTGGGTTGGCAGCCGAGAGGAAGGAAAAACTGTTTTTT
CATSGLAAERKEKLFF
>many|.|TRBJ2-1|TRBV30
TGTGCCTGGAGTTTGCAGGGATACAATGAGCAGTTCTTC
CAWSLQGYNEQFF
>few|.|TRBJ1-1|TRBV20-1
TGCAGTGCTAGAGGCTTGGTAGCTTTCTTT
CSARGLVAFF
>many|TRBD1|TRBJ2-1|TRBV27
TGTGCCAGCAGTCGCCAGGGGGCATGGAATGAGCAGTTCTTC
CASSRQGAWNEQFF
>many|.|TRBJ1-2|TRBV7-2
TGTGCCAGCAGCCCCCGGACACGTGGGGGCTACACCTTC
CASSPRTRGGYTF
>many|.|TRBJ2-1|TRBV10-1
TGCGCCAGCAGTTTAAGCGGCAGAAACAATGAGCAGTTCTTC
CASSLSGRNNEQFF
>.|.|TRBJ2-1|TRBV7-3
TGTGCCAGCAGCTACTACAGGGACAATGAGCAGTTCTTC
CASSYYRDNEQFF
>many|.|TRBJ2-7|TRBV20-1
TGCAGTGCTAGAGATAGCGATTTGGCTCTCCTCTTC
CSARDSDLALLF
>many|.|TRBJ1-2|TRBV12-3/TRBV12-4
TGTGCCAGCAGTTTGGATGGCTATGGCTACACCTTC
CASSLDGYGYTF
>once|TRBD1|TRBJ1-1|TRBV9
TGTGCCAGCAGCGTAGCCGGGACAGGGATTAGAACTGAAGCTTTCTTT
CASSVAGTGIRTEAFF
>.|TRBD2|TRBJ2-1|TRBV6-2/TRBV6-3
TGTGCCAGCACCTTGACTAGCGGGGGGGGAGAGGGGGACAATGAGCAGTTCTTC
CASTLTSGGGEGDNEQFF
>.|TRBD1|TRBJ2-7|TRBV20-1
TGCAGTGCGCGGGACAGGGGGCGAGGGTACGAGCAGTACTTC
CSARDRGRGYEQYF
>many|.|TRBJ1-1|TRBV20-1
TGCAGTGCTAGAGTTCGGAATATGAACACTGAAGCTTTCTTT
CSARVRNMNTEAFF
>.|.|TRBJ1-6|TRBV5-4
TGTGCCAGCAGCTTGGATGGACACCATAATTCACCCCTCCACTTT
CASSLDGHHNSPLHF
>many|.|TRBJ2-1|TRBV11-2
TGTGCCAGCAGCTTAGTTTATGTAACCGAGCAGTTCTTC
CASSLVYVTEQFF